The 21 T cell receptor beta chains given below trace back to one sample, sequenced in a study of Graves' ophthalmopathy and Graves' hyperthyroidism. Researchers took RNA transcripts and amplified TCR beta CDR3 regions from them. The first round was an RT-PCR with HTBI primers, and the second round was a multiplex PCR. Using its own MiXCR run on the multiplex PCR reads, TCRdb lists one record per CDR3 protein. The data contain some 1.1 million distinct CDR3 sequences, less than 45% of them seen just once; the ten biggest clones take up more than 9.5%. The sequencing input was peripheral blood or thyroid tissue (not recorded which). The source of these receptors is an adult man with Graves' hyperthyroidism.

The genes are TRBV7-7 and TRBJ2-2, with D unclear. This CDR3 region has 15 residues. Trimming stripped 5 bases from V and 2 bases from J, with 12 bases between. Germline V lookup: CDR1 SSHAT, CDR2 FNYEAQ (reference sequence). In nucleotides, the CDR3 is TGTGCCAGCAGCGTTGTGGAAGGAAACACCGGGGAGCTGTTTTTT. As protein: CASSVVEGNTGELFF.

This clonotype was found many times. The chain is built from TRBV2 and TRBJ1-1; D may be TRBD1 (6 bases). The germline V and J ends were trimmed by 7 bases and 3 bases, with 15 bases remaining between them. The CDR3 has 14 residues. Germline loops: CDR1 SNHLY, CDR2 FYNNEI. The CDR3 DNA is TGTGCCAGCAAGAAGGAGGGGGGATACACTGAAGCTTTCTTT. Its translation is CASKKEGGYTEAFF. The variable domain in full, with the rest retrieved from reference TRBV2 and TRBJ1-1, is EPEVTQTPSHQVTQMGQEVILRCVPISNHLYFYWYRQILGQKVEFLVSFYNNEISEKSEIFDDQFSVERPDGSNFTLKIRSTKLEDSAMYFCASKKEGGYTEAFFGQGTRLTVV.

This clonotype appeared many times. The rearrangement links TRBV29-1 to TRBJ1-2; maybe TRBD1 (5 bases). V lost 5 bases and J 3 bases, leaving 13 bases between the germline ends. This CDR3 region has 13 residues. The germline gives CDR1 SQVTM, CDR2 ANQGSEA. The CDR3 DNA is TGCAGCGTTTTAGGGGAGCGGGACTATGGCTACACCTTC. This translates into CSVLGERDYGYTF. Looking up the rest from reference TRBV29-1 and TRBJ1-2 gives the full variable domain: SAVISQKPSRDICQRGTSLTIQCQVDSQVTMMFWYRQQPGQSLTLIATANQGSEATYESGFVIDKFPISRPNLTFSTLTVSNMSPEDSSIYLCSVLGERDYGYTFGSGTRLTVV.

Ten or more counts support this clonotype. The CDR3 sequence: CSVEDQTISSYEQYF. DNA of the CDR3: TGCAGCGTTGAAGATCAAACTATTTCCTCCTACGAGCAGTACTTC. The chain employs TRBV29-1 and TRBJ2-7; no clear D. Trimming removed 0 bases from V and 0 bases from J, with 12 bases in between. This CDR3 spans 15 amino acids. Germline values: CDR1 SQVTM, CDR2 ANQGSEA.

CDR3 protein: CATSRDTGQGRLGGKLFF. The CDR3 nucleotides are TGTGCCACCAGCAGAGATACGGGACAGGGGAGGTTGGGGGGAAAACTGTTTTTT. The chain carries TRBV15 and TRBJ1-4; 10 bases agree with TRBD1. The CDR3 sequence is 18 residues long. Trimming at V came to 0 bases and at J to 10 bases, leaving 14 bases not matched to a gene. Looked up from germline, CDR1 is LNHNV and CDR2 is YYDKDF (reference sequence).

The chain carries TRBV28 and TRBJ2-5; D perhaps matches TRBD2 (6 bases). This CDR3 spans 15 amino acids. V lost 3 bases, J lost 1 base, and 12 bases lay in between. Germline loops: CDR1 MDHEN, CDR2 SYDVKM. The CDR3: CASSLLGGTQETQYF. In DNA, the CDR3 is TGTGCCAGCAGTTTGCTTGGCGGGACCCAAGAGACCCAGTACTTC.

The rearrangement links TRBV6-6 to TRBJ1-6; D uncertain. Looked up from germline, CDR1 is MNHNY and CDR2 is SVGAGI (reference sequence). V dropped 10 bases and J dropped 0 bases, with 13 bases sitting between them. This CDR3 contains 15 residues. CDR3 DNA sequence: TGTGCCATTAGATCTGGGGACTCCTATAATTCACCCCTCCACTTT. Its protein is CAIRSGDSYNSPLHF.

V usage is TRBV12-3 or TRBV12-4 and J usage is TRBJ2-5; a weak D match, TRBD1 (6 bases). The CDR3 contains 14 residues. V lost 5 bases and J 9 bases, leaving 19 bases between the germline ends. The CDR3 region has the DNA TGTGCCAGCAGTCCCCAGGGGAGCAATCAGCCCCAGTACTTC. It codes for CASSPQGSNQPQYF.

A word on this clonotype: This may be a read error: a much more frequent sequence differs by one nucleotide. The genes are TRBV4-2 and TRBJ1-2; D remains unclear. Trimming removed 4 bases at V and 1 base at J, with 13 bases between. Germline lookup yields CDR1 LGHNA and CDR2 YNFKEQ. There are 15 residues in the CDR3. The CDR3 DNA reads TGTGCCAGCAGCCGGAGGGAGGCGGATAACTATGGCTACACCTTC. Its translation: CASSRREADNYGYTF.

DNA for the CDR3: TGTGCCAGCAGCGGTCCCCCCCCGTCCTCCTTGGTCTACGAGCAGTACTTC. This translates into CASSGPPPSSLVYEQYF. The chain recombines TRBV5-6 with TRBJ2-7; D is unresolved. V was pared by 4 bases and J by 3 bases, with 23 bases between. The CDR3 extends over 17 amino acids. Germline V gene sequence: CDR1 SGHDT, CDR2 YYEEEE.

This clonotype was counted between two and nine times. The chain uses TRBV29-1 and TRBJ1-1; 8 nucleotides line up with TRBD1. CDR3 length: 13 residues. The ends lost 7 bases at V and 3 bases at J; junction bases unmatched: 7. Germline CDR1 and CDR2: SQVTM and ANQGSEA. The CDR3 sequence is CSANFRGHTEAFF. The CDR3 DNA reads as TGCAGCGCCAACTTCAGGGGGCACACTGAAGCTTTCTTT.

The count of this clonotype is one. The gene calls are TRBV2 and TRBJ1-2, with a weak D call TRBD1 (6 bases). Trimming stripped 8 bases from V and 11 bases from J, with 27 bases between. This CDR3 region has 15 residues. Germline assignment: CDR1 SNHLY and CDR2 FYNNEI. The CDR3 coding sequence is TGTGCCAGCCGTCGTCACAAGATGGCGGGACACTCATACACCTTC. Translating it yields CASRRHKMAGHSYTF. Together with reference TRBV2 and TRBJ1-2, the CDR3 gives the full variable domain: EPEVTQTPSHQVTQMGQEVILRCVPISNHLYFYWYRQILGQKVEFLVSFYNNEISEKSEIFDDQFSVERPDGSNFTLKIRSTKLEDSAMYFCASRRHKMAGHSYTFGSGTRLTVV.

This clonotype was counted a few times. V is TRBV3-1 and J is TRBJ1-5, with D hard to call. The CDR3 has 16 residues. Germline CDR1 LGHDT, CDR2 YNNKEL (reference sequence). The ends were cut back, 1 base at V and 2 bases at J, with 12 bases in the middle. The CDR3 DNA reads TGTGCCAGCAGCCAAGCTAAGACCCTTGGCAATCAGCCCCAGCATTTT. This encodes CASSQAKTLGNQPQHF.

This clonotype was seen more than once but under ten times. The V call is TRBV28, the J call TRBJ2-7, with D maybe TRBD2 (7 bases). The V end lost 5 bases, the J end lost 2 bases, and 19 bases lay between the germline ends. The CDR3 spans 16 residues. Germline values: CDR1 MDHEN, CDR2 SYDVKM. The CDR3 DNA reads as TGTGCCAGCAGTCTGGCCTGGCGGGGGCCGACCTACGAGCAGTACTTC. Translation: CASSLAWRGPTYEQYF.

The V gene is TRBV29-1, the J gene TRBJ1-1; 7 bases fit TRBD1. Germline V gene sequence: CDR1 SQVTM, CDR2 ANQGSEA. The V gene end was trimmed by 4 bases and the J gene end by 5 bases; junction bases not matched to a gene: 10. The CDR3 is 14 amino acids. CDR3 sequence: CSVVEWTGDTEAFF. CDR3 in DNA: TGCAGCGTTGTCGAATGGACAGGAGATACTGAAGCTTTCTTT.

CDR3 nucleotides: TGTGCCAGCAGCGTTCAAAGGGCGTACGAAGCTTTCTTT. Translation gives CASSVQRAYEAFF. The V call is TRBV25-1, the J call TRBJ1-1; D call uncertain. The CDR3 covers 13 residues. Deletions cut 6 bases from V and 8 bases from J, with 16 bases between. The germline V gene has CDR1 MGHDK and CDR2 SYGVNS. The whole variable domain, remainder taken from reference TRBV25-1 and TRBJ1-1, is EADIYQTPRYLVIGTGKKITLECSQTMGHDKMYWYQQDPGMELHLIHYSYGVNSTEKGDLSSESTVSRIRTEHFPLTLESARPSHTSQYLCASSVQRAYEAFFGQGTRLTVV.

Comment on this clonotype: Because it lacks the conserved phenylalanine or tryptophan at the end, this CDR3 is likely a read error. The DNA is omitted, as the CDR3 cannot be located on it reliably, and the CDR3 follows TCRdb's listing. The V gene is TRBV7-2, the J gene TRBJ1-6; the table names TRBD1, a call not compared with the DNA. From germline, CDR1 is SGHTA and CDR2 FQGNSA. Both ends counted, the CDR3 spans 16 residues. The CDR3 reads CASSSRDRLYNSPLQS.

This clonotype was recorded many times. V usage is TRBV7-6 and J usage is TRBJ1-1; D is unresolved. Trimming took off 3 bases at V and 3 bases at J, with 20 bases between the two ends. The V gene's germline CDR1 is SGHVS and CDR2 FNYEAQ. The length of the CDR3 is 17 residues. CDR3 DNA sequence: TGTGCCAGCAGCTTCGACAAGACACGCCTGTTGGACACTGAAGCTTTCTTT. Translated: CASSFDKTRLLDTEAFF.

This clonotype turned up a few times. V is TRBV9 and J is TRBJ1-6, with TRBD1 identical over 8 bases. The germline V gene has CDR1 SGDLS and CDR2 YYNGEE. The CDR3 spans 12 residues. V dropped 10 bases and J dropped 9; count of bases not matched to a gene: 6. DNA for the CDR3: TGTGCCGGGGGGACAGGAAGTTCACCCCTCCACTTT. The encoded protein is CAGGTGSSPLHF.

About this clonotype itself: Just one base apart from a much larger clone, this may be a read error. CDR3 in amino acids: CASSTTNEKLSF. CDR3 DNA: TGTGCCAGCAGTACAACTAATGAAAAACTGTCTTTT. The chain is built from TRBV6-6 and TRBJ1-4; the D is unclear. Germline-derived CDR1 and CDR2 are MNHNY and SVGAGI (reference sequence). This CDR3 region has 12 residues.

The rearrangement joins TRBV2 to TRBJ2-1, with D possibly TRBD1 on 6 matching bases. The V gene's germline CDR1 is SNHLY and CDR2 FYNNEI. Trimming took off 8 bases at V and 0 bases at J, with 11 bases between the two ends. This CDR3 has 14 residues. The CDR3 DNA reads as TGTGCCAGCCACCAACAGGGCTCCTACAATGAGCAGTTCTTC. It codes for CASHQQGSYNEQFF.